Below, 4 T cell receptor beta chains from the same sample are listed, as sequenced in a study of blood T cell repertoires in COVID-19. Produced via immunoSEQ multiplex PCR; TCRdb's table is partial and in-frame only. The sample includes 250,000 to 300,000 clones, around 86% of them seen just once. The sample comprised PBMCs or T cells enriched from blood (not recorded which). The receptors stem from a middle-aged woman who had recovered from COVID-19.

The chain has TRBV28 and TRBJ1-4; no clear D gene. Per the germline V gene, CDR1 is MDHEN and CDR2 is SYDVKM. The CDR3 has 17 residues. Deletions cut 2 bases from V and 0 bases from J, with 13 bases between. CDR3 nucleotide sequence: TGTGCCAGCAGTTTAATTTTCCAGGAGGCAACTAATGAAAAACTGTTTTTT. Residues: CASSLIFQEATNEKLFF.

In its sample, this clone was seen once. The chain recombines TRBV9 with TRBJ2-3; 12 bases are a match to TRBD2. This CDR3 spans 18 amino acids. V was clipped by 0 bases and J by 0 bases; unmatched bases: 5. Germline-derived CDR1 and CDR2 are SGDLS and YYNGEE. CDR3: CASSVGASGRGSTDTQYF. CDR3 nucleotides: TGTGCCAGCAGCGTAGGAGCTAGCGGGAGGGGAAGCACAGATACGCAGTATTTT.

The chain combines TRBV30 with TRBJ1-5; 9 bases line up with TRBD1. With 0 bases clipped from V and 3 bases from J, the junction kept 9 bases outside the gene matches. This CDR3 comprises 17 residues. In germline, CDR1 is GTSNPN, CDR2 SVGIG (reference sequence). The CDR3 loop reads CAWSVLGDRAVNQPQHF. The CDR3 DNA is TGTGCCTGGAGTGTCTTAGGGGACAGGGCCGTCAATCAGCCCCAGCATTTT.

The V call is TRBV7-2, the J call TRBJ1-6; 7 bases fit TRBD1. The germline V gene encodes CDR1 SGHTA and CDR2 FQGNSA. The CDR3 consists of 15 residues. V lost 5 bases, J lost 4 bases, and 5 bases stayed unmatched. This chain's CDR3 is CASSGQAKYNSPLHF. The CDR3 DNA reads TGTGCCAGCAGCGGACAGGCTAAATATAATTCACCCCTCCACTTT.